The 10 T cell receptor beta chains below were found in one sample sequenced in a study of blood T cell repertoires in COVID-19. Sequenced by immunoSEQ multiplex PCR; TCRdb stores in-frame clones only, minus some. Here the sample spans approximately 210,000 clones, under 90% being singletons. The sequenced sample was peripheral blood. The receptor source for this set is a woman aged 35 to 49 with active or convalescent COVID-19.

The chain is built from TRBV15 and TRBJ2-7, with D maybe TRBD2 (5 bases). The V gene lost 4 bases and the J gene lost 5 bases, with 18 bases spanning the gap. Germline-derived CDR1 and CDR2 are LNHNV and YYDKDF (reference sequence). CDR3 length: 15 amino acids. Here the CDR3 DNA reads TGTGCCACCAGCAAACCTGACTATCCCAAGCACGAGCAGTACTTC. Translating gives CATSKPDYPKHEQYF.

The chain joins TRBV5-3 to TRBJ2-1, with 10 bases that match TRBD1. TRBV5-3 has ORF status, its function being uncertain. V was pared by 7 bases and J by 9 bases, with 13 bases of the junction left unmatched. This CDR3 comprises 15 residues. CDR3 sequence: CARALLGTGDGEQFF. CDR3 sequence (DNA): TGTGCCAGAGCCCTCTTGGGGACAGGGGATGGTGAGCAGTTCTTC.

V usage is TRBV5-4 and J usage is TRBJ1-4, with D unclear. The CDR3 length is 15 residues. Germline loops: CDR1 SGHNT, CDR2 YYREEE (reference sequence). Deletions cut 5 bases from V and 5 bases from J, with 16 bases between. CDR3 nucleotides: TGTGCCAGCAGGGTGCTACGAAAGAAGAATGAAAAACTGTTTTTT. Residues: CASRVLRKKNEKLFF.

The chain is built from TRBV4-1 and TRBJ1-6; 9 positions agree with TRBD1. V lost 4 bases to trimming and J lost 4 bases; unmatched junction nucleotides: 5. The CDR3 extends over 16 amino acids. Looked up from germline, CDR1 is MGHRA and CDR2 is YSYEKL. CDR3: CASSLDRGSYNSPLHF. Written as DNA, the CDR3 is TGCGCCAGCAGCCTCGACAGGGGGAGTTATAATTCACCCCTCCACTTT.

For the CDR3, the DNA is TGTGCCAGTAGTGCGACTAGCGGGAGCCCTAGGGGTGAGCAGTTCTTC. Translated, it gives CASSATSGSPRGEQFF. The chain employs TRBV19 and TRBJ2-1, with 12 nucleotides matching TRBD2. J lost 9 bases, V lost 5 bases, and 11 bases had no gene match. Germline lookup yields CDR1 LNHDA and CDR2 SQIVND (reference sequence). The CDR3 consists of 16 residues.

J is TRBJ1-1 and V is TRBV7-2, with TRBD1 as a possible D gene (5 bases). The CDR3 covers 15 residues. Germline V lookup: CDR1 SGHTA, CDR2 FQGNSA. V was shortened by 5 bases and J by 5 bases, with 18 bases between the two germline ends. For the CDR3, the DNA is TGTGCCAGCAGCCCACCGACAGTCATGAGGACTGAAGCTTTCTTT. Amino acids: CASSPPTVMRTEAFF.

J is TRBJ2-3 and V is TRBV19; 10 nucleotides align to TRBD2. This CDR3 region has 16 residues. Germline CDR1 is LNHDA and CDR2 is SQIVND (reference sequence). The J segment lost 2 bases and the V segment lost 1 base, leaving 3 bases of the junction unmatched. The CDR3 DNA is TGTGCCAGTAGTATAGGTAGCGGGGGGACCACAGATACGCAGTATTTT. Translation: CASSIGSGGTTDTQYF.

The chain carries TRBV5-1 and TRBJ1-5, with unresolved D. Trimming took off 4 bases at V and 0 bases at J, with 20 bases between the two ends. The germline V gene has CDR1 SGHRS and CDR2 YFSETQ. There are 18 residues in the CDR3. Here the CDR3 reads CASSPLGADNLSNQPQHF. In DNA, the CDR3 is TGCGCCAGCAGCCCACTGGGAGCAGATAATCTTAGCAATCAGCCCCAGCATTTT.

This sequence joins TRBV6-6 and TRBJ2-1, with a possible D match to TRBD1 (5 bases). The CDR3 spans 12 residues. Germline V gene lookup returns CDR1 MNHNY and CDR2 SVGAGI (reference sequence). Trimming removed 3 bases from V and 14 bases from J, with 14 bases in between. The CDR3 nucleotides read TGTGCCAGCAGTTATGGTACAGGCGGAGAGTTCTTC. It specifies CASSYGTGGEFF.

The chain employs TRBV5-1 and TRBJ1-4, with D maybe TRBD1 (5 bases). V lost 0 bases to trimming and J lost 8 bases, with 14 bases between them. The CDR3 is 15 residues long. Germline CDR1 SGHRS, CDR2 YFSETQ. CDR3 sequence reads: CASSLVQGTGEKLFF. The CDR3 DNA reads TGCGCCAGCAGCTTGGTTCAGGGTACGGGCGAAAAACTGTTTTTT.